Below are 16 T cell receptor beta chains sequenced from a single sample in a study of blood T cell repertoires in COVID-19. The protocol was immunoSEQ multiplex PCR, while the TCRdb copy is restricted to in-frame clones and leaves out a portion. This table has under 300,000 clones, 75% to 95% appearing once. The source material was PBMCs or T cells enriched from blood (not recorded which). Receptors were obtained from a woman under 30 who had recovered from COVID-19.

In its sample, this clone was seen a few times. The chain uses TRBV25-1 and TRBJ2-7; 7 bases are a match to TRBD1. The germline V gene encodes CDR1 MGHDK and CDR2 SYGVNS. With 8 bases clipped from V and 6 bases from J, the junction kept 4 bases outside the gene matches. The CDR3 extends over 11 amino acids. This CDR3 reads CASPGTAEQYF. In DNA form, the CDR3 reads TGTGCCAGCCCCGGGACAGCCGAGCAGTACTTC.

This clone was counted a single time. This chain links TRBV29-1 with TRBJ1-1; D is unresolved. The CDR3 runs 14 residues. Germline values: CDR1 SQVTM, CDR2 ANQGSEA. Trimming stripped 4 bases from V and 1 base from J, with 13 bases between. The CDR3 bases are TGCAGCGTTGCAGCGCTTCTGACGAACACTGAAGCTTTCTTT. This sequence encodes CSVAALLTNTEAFF.

V and J are TRBV11-3 and TRBJ1-2; the match to TRBD1 covers 7 bases. The CDR3 has 14 residues. The trim removed 5 bases at V and 5 bases at J, leaving 8 bases unmatched. Germline V gene sequence: CDR1 SGHNT, CDR2 YENEEA. As DNA, the CDR3 is TGTGCCAGCAGCCCAAGTAGGGGGCATTATGGCTACACCTTC. It codes for CASSPSRGHYGYTF.

This chain joins TRBV5-5 and TRBJ1-2; 8 nucleotides align to TRBD1. The J segment lost 8 bases and the V segment lost 3 bases, leaving 3 bases of the junction unmatched. The CDR3 extends over 12 amino acids. CDR1 SGHKS and CDR2 YYEKEE come from the germline V gene (reference sequence). The CDR3 loop reads CASSWTGWGYTF. The CDR3 DNA sequence: TGTGCCAGCAGCTGGACAGGGTGGGGCTACACCTTC.

The V call is TRBV29-1, the J call TRBJ1-1; 7 positions match TRBD1. CDR3 length: 16 amino acids. J gave up 6 bases and V 0 bases, and 13 bases lay outside the gene matches. The germline V gene encodes CDR1 SQVTM and CDR2 ANQGSEA. CDR3 sequence (DNA): TGCAGCGTTGAAGAGGGAGACCCCCGACAGGGTGCTGAAGCTTTCTTT. Protein sequence: CSVEEGDPRQGAEAFF.

This clone is a singleton in its sample. The chain links TRBV10-3 to TRBJ2-5, with D possibly matching TRBD2 (6 bases). Trimming left V 4 bases short and J 7 bases short, with 10 bases between. The germline gives CDR1 ENHRY, CDR2 SYGVKD. CDR3 length: 12 residues. The CDR3 protein is CAISGLEGTQYF. For the CDR3, the DNA is TGTGCCATCAGTGGACTAGAGGGGACCCAGTACTTC.

This chain links TRBV5-4 with TRBJ2-7, with D possibly matching TRBD2 (5 bases). The CDR3 length is 13 residues. Trimming took off 0 bases at V and 2 bases at J, with 6 bases between the two ends. Germline CDR1 reads SGHNT; CDR2 reads YYREEE (reference sequence). The CDR3 DNA follows: TGTGCCAGCAGCTTGGCGGGAACCTACGAGCAGTACTTC. Translating it yields CASSLAGTYEQYF.

A single count supports this clone. J is TRBJ2-4 and V is TRBV18, with 10 nucleotides matching TRBD1. The V gene end was trimmed by 3 bases and the J gene end by 7 bases; junction bases not matched to a gene: 3. The germline V gene has CDR1 KGHSH and CDR2 LQKENI. The CDR3 has 14 amino acids. CDR3 in amino acids: CASSPGQGLNIQYF. Written as DNA, the CDR3 is TGTGCCAGCTCACCGGGACAGGGGCTGAACATTCAGTACTTC.

The rearrangement joins TRBV25-1 to TRBJ1-1; maybe TRBD1 (5 bases). V was clipped by 6 bases and J by 2 bases, with 7 bases between them. This CDR3 is built from 12 residues. Germline V gene lookup returns CDR1 MGHDK and CDR2 SYGVNS. The CDR3 reads CASSRVNTEAFF. The CDR3, as DNA: TGTGCCAGCAGCAGGGTTAACACTGAAGCTTTCTTT.

CDR3 in DNA: TGTGCCACCAGCAGTTACAGGGGGCTAGGGTCACCCCTCCACTTT. Its translation: CATSSYRGLGSPLHF. The chain has TRBV15 and TRBJ1-6; 9 bases are a match to TRBD1. The V and J ends lost 3 bases and 10 bases, in that order; junction bases with no gene match: 7. CDR3 size: 15 residues. Germline-derived CDR1 and CDR2 are LNHNV and YYDKDF (reference sequence).

The chain employs TRBV7-3 and TRBJ1-1; a possible D gene is TRBD1 (6 bases). The V end was cut by 8 bases, the J end by 1 base, with 14 bases between. The CDR3 loop spans 14 amino acids. Germline lookup yields CDR1 SGHTA and CDR2 FQGTGA. This CDR3 reads CASARGRGNTEAFF. The CDR3 bases are TGTGCCAGCGCGCGGGGGCGCGGGAACACTGAAGCTTTCTTT.

The chain employs TRBV15 and TRBJ1-5; D is perhaps TRBD1 (6 bases). The CDR3 is made up of 14 amino acids. Trimming left V 6 bases short and J 7 bases short, with 16 bases between. Germline CDR1 and CDR2: LNHNV and YYDKDF (reference sequence). The CDR3 bases are TGTGCCACCAGGAGCAGGGGAGTAAGACAGCCCCAGCATTTT. It specifies CATRSRGVRQPQHF.

This chain joins TRBV18 and TRBJ2-3; 8 bases line up with TRBD2. CDR3 length equals 14 residues. V shed 8 bases, J shed 0 bases, and the junction held 4 bases outside the gene matches. The germline gives CDR1 KGHSH, CDR2 LQKENI. This chain's CDR3 is CASIGGASTDTQYF. Written as DNA, the CDR3 is TGTGCCAGCATCGGGGGGGCGAGCACAGATACGCAGTATTTT.

J is TRBJ2-6 and V is TRBV6-4, with TRBD1 identical over 11 bases. V was clipped by 2 bases and J by 0 bases; unmatched bases: 0. The CDR3 runs 17 residues. Germline-derived CDR1 and CDR2 are MRHNA and SNTAGT. CDR3 region: CASSDGTGGSGANVLTF. The CDR3 DNA sequence: TGTGCCAGCAGTGACGGGACAGGGGGCTCTGGGGCCAACGTCCTGACTTTC.

The chain recombines TRBV2 with TRBJ1-2, with 8 positions matching TRBD1. Germline CDR1 reads SNHLY; CDR2 reads FYNNEI. With 3 bases clipped from V and 6 bases from J, the junction kept 9 bases outside the gene matches. This CDR3 has 15 residues. CDR3 sequence (DNA): TGTGCCAGCAGTGACCTGCAGGGGGCAGGGAATGGCTACACCTTC. Translating it yields CASSDLQGAGNGYTF.

J is TRBJ2-1 and V is TRBV5-5, with D perhaps matching TRBD2 (5 bases). Trimming removed 1 base at V and 7 bases at J, with 12 bases between. The CDR3 totals 14 residues. Germline V lookup: CDR1 SGHKS, CDR2 YYEKEE (reference sequence). The CDR3 sequence is CASSLLDWENEQFF. The DNA for the CDR3 is TGTGCCAGCAGCTTGTTGGACTGGGAGAATGAGCAGTTCTTC.